This T cell receptor (beta chain) was profiled in a study of regulatory T cells in long-lasting Graves disease. Specified time point: newly diagnosed GD, antithyroid drugs for less than 3 months. Isolated PBMC RNA provided the starting material for the TCR library. V gave up 5 bases and J gave up 1 base, with 11 bases separating them. This CDR3 region has 15 residues. Per germline, CDR1 LNHDA and CDR2 SQIVND (reference sequence). The study, taken as a whole, reports: Persistent Graves' disease cases displayed lower TCR diversity than newly diagnosed ones.

As regards this clonotype: No antigen is known for it.

CDR3-region Arm-PCR and iRepertoire HTBI primers produced the TCR beta libraries. Using its own MiXCR run on the multiplex PCR reads, TCRdb lists one record per CDR3 protein. The table lists about 360,000 distinct CDR3 sequences, roughly 16% of them singletons. The same data also contributed to another study, on T cells in Graves' hyperthyroidism and ophthalmopathy.

The clonotype was recovered from a young woman with Graves disease. The sample here was peripheral blood mononuclear cells (PBMCs), taken at new diagnosis, from a patient treated with antithyroid drugs. V gene TRBV19 combines with J gene TRBJ2-2; a weak D match, TRBD1 (5 bases). CDR3 amino acids: CASSPLGQNTGELFF. DNA for the CDR3: TGTGCCAGTAGTCCCCTTGGACAGAACACCGGGGAGCTGTTTTTT.